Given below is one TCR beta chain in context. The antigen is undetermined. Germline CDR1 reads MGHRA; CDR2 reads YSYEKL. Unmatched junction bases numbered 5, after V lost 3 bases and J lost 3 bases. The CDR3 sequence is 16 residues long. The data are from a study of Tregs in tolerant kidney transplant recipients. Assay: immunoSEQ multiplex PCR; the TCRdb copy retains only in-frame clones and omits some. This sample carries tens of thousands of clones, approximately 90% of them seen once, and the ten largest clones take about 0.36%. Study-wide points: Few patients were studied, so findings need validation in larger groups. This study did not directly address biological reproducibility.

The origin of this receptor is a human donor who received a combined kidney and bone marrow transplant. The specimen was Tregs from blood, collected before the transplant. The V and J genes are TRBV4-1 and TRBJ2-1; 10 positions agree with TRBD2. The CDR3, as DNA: TGCGCCAGCAGCCACCGGACTAGCGGCCGCTACAATGAGCAGTTCTTC. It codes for CASSHRTSGRYNEQFF.